The 7 T cell receptor beta chains below all came from one sample that was sequenced in a study of shared clonotypes between healthy human individuals. Clones were sequenced by immunoSEQ multiplex PCR, and TCRdb holds only the in-frame ones, with some missing. The table has 550,000 to 600,000 clones, around 78% seen once. Material: PBMCs. The receptor source for this set is a middle-aged woman in good health. Some clones in this sample may be carry-over from other donors' samples.

This chain links TRBV19 with TRBJ2-1; the D gene is possibly TRBD2 (7 bases). Trimming removed 10 bases from V and 0 bases from J, with 19 bases in between. Germline CDR1 and CDR2: LNHDA and SQIVND (reference sequence). The CDR3 sequence is 16 residues long. The CDR3 nucleotides read TGTGCCATCAAGTATGGGGCGGGGGCCTCCTACAATGAGCAGTTCTTC. Its translation is CAIKYGAGASYNEQFF. Full variable domain (rest looked up from reference TRBV19 and TRBJ2-1): DGGITQSPKYLFRKEGQNVTLSCEQNLNHDAMYWYRQDPGQGLRLIYYSQIVNDFQKGDIAEGYSVSREKKESFPLTVTSAQKNPTAFYLCAIKYGAGASYNEQFFGPGTRLTVL.

This chain's CDR3 is CAWSKQGFTGELFF. The CDR3 bases are TGTGCCTGGAGTAAACAGGGGTTCACCGGGGAGCTGTTTTTT. V gene TRBV30 combines with J gene TRBJ2-2, with 7 bases that match TRBD1. The CDR3 length is 14 residues. Trimming removed 2 bases from V and 4 bases from J; junction bases left unmatched: 4. Germline CDR1 GTSNPN, CDR2 SVGIG (reference sequence).

A few counts support this clone. The chain uses TRBV10-2 and TRBJ2-1; D unresolved. V shed 6 bases and J shed 0 bases, with 12 bases lying between them. The germline CDR1 and CDR2 sequences are WSHSY and SAAADI. This CDR3 is 15 amino acids long. CDR3 bases: TGCGCCAGCAGCCAGAGTTCCGGCTCCTACAATGAGCAGTTCTTC. Translated: CASSQSSGSYNEQFF.

The chain has TRBV21-1 and TRBJ1-3. TRBV21-1 is shown as a pseudogene. The CDR3 covers 15 residues. This CDR3 is CASSTPPTDGNTIYF. The CDR3 DNA reads as TGTGCCAGCAGCACGCCCCCGACTGATGGAAACACCATATATTTT.

The chain links TRBV30 to TRBJ2-7, with 8 bases fitting TRBD2. The CDR3 contains 13 residues. From germline, CDR1 is GTSNPN and CDR2 SVGIG (reference sequence). The V and J ends lost 2 bases and 6 bases, in that order; junction bases with no gene match: 6. Here the CDR3 DNA reads TGTGCCTGGAGTAGGGGCGGGAGGATCGAGCAGTACTTC. The encoded protein is CAWSRGGRIEQYF.

This clone was detected a few times. The V and J genes are TRBV5-4 and TRBJ1-2; 7 bases match TRBD1. Per germline, CDR1 SGHNT and CDR2 YYREEE (reference sequence). CDR3 length: 13 residues. J lost 4 bases, V lost 4 bases, and 4 bases had no gene match. The CDR3 nucleotides read TGTGCCAGCAGCGGGGACAGTCTCTATGGCTACACCTTC. Encoded protein: CASSGDSLYGYTF.

The rearrangement links TRBV11-2 to TRBJ1-4; D may be TRBD1 (5 bases). The V end was cut by 3 bases, the J end by 0 bases, with 11 bases between. In germline, CDR1 is SGHAT, CDR2 FQNNGV. This CDR3 region has 16 residues. The CDR3 DNA is TGTGCCAGCAGCTTTAGGCCGGGGGCAACTAATGAAAAACTGTTTTTT. The encoded protein is CASSFRPGATNEKLFF.